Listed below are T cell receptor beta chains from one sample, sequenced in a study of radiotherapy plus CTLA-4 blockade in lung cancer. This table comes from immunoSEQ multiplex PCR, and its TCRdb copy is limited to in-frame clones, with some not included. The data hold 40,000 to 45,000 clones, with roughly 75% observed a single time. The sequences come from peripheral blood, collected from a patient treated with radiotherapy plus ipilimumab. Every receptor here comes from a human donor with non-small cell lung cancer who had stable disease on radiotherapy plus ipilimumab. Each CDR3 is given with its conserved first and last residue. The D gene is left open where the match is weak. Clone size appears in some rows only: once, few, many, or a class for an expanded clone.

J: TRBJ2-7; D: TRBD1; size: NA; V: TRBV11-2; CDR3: CASSLDWWDRDSYEQYF; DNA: TGTGCCAGCAGCTTAGATTGGTGGGACAGGGACTCCTACGAGCAGTACTTC
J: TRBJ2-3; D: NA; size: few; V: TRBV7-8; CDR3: CASSLGPGTDTQYF; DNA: TGTGCCAGCAGCTTGGGGCCTGGGACAGATACGCAGTATTTT
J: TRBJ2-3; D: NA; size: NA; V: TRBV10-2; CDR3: CASASSDTQYF; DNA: TGCGCCAGCGCGTCCTCAGATACGCAGTATTTT
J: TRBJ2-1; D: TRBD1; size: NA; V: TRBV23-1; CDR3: CASSQSSQGACDNEQFF; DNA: TGCGCCAGCAGTCAATCGAGTCAGGGGGCTTGTGACAATGAGCAGTTCTTC
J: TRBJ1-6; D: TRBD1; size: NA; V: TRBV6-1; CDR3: CASSEGQGYRNSPLHF; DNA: TGTGCCAGCAGTGAGGGACAGGGTTATCGGAATTCACCCCTCCACTTT
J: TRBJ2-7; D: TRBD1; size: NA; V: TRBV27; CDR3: CASSLPRTGKDEYF; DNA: TGTGCCAGCAGTTTACCCCGGACAGGTAAGGATGAGTACTTC
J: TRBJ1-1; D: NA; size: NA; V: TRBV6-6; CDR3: CASSYSGGSEAFF; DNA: TGTGCCAGCAGTTACTCGGGCGGGTCTGAAGCTTTCTTT
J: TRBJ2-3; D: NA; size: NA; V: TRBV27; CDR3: CASRRVASTDTQYF; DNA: TGTGCCAGCAGGAGGGTCGCTAGCACAGATACGCAGTATTTT
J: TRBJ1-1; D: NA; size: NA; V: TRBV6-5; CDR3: CASSKGENRAFF; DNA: TGTGCCAGCAGTAAGGGGGAGAATAGGGCTTTCTTT
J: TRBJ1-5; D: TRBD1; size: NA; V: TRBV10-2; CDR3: CASSESYVNRGRLVSNQPQHF; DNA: TGCGCCAGCAGTGAGTCATATGTCAACAGGGGGCGCCTAGTTAGCAATCAGCCCCAGCATTTT
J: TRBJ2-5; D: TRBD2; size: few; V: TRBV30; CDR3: CAWSRSLAGGAETQYF; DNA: TGTGCCTGGAGTCGATCACTAGCGGGGGGTGCAGAGACCCAGTACTTC
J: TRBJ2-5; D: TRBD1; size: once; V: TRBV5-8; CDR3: CASSSGRGGRETQYF; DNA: TGTGCCAGCAGCTCAGGGCGAGGGGGCCGGGAGACCCAGTACTTC
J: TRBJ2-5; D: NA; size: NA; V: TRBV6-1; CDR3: CASTSHQGTETQYF; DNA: TGTGCCAGCACCTCACACCAGGGGACAGAGACCCAGTACTTC
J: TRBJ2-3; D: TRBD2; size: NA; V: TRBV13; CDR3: CASSLRLAGGPDTQYF; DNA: TGTGCCAGCAGCCTCAGACTAGCGGGGGGCCCAGATACGCAGTATTTT
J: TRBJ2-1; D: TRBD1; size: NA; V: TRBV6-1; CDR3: CASETQGAFYNEQFF; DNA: TGTGCCAGCGAGACACAGGGGGCCTTCTACAATGAGCAGTTCTTC
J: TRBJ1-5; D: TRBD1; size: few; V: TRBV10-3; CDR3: CAIRGQAGGAQHF; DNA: TGTGCCATCAGGGGACAGGCAGGGGGGGCCCAGCATTTT
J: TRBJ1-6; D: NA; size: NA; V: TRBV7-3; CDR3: CASSVEGRGNSPLHF; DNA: TGTGCCAGCAGCGTCGAAGGGAGGGGCAATTCACCCCTCCACTTT
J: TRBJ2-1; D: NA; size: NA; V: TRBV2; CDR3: CASSPGGAGRNNEQFF; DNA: TGTGCCAGCAGCCCCGGAGGGGCGGGGCGAAACAATGAGCAGTTCTTC
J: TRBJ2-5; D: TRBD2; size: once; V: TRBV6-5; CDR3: CASSYGSGGGRETQYF; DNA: TGTGCCAGCAGTTACGGGAGCGGGGGAGGTCGAGAGACCCAGTACTTC
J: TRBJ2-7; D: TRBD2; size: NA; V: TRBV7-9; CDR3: CASSLSGVEQYF; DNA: TGTGCCAGCAGCTTGAGCGGGGTCGAGCAGTACTTC